This T cell receptor (beta chain) was sequenced for a study of blood T cells in healthy people across ages. Study-wide points: Observed TCR beta diversity showed a strong correlation with the percentage of naive T cells as measured by flow cytometry.

This clonotype was observed a few times. What it recognizes is unknown. Using a J-beta primer mix together with a sample-barcoded 5' primer, a second PCR was run for roughly 6 to 12 cycles. One entry per CDR3 protein results from TCRdb running MiXCR on the 5' RACE reads. The profile shows some 850,000 distinct CDR3 sequences, roughly 25% of them singletons. This CDR3 contains 17 residues. From germline, CDR1 is MDHEN and CDR2 SYDVKM. The V end lost 4 bases, the J end lost 3 bases, and 18 bases lay between the germline ends. The same data also contributed to another study, on T cells of mothers and their children.

The sequence was obtained from a boy younger than 18 in good health. The rearrangement links TRBV28 to TRBJ2-2, with TRBD2 as a possible D gene (7 bases). The sequencing input was blood. This CDR3 reads CASSSPKWGGYTGELFF. Written as DNA, the CDR3 is TGTGCCAGCAGTTCCCCCAAATGGGGGGGCTACACCGGGGAGCTGTTTTTT.